The 20 T cell receptor beta chains given below trace back to one sample, sequenced in a study of T cells after yellow fever vaccination. TCRdb fed the 5' RACE reads into MiXCR, producing one record per CDR3 protein. The sample has about 300,000 distinct CDR3 sequences; around 7.3% are singletons. The sample consisted of PBMCs, taken roughly 45 days after the first yellow fever vaccination. The receptors shown here come from a man aged 18-30 years who received the YFV17D yellow fever vaccine.

The table lists this clonotype with a few counts. The V and J genes are TRBV6-5 and TRBJ2-4; D is ambiguous. V lost 0 bases and J lost 8, with 8 bases in between. The CDR3 runs 13 residues. CDR1 is MNHEY, CDR2 SVGAGI, per germline. The CDR3 DNA is TGTGCCAGCAGTTACTCGATGAGCCACATTCAGTACTTC. Translating gives CASSYSMSHIQYF.

This clonotype was observed a few times. The chain employs TRBV12-3 or TRBV12-4 and TRBJ2-1; no clear D gene. Trimming took off 6 bases at V and 4 bases at J, with 13 bases between the two ends. The CDR3 is made up of 14 amino acids. Here the CDR3 DNA reads TGTGCCAGCAGCCCCCTCGGGCCGTACAATGAGCAGTTCTTC. This codes for CASSPLGPYNEQFF.

This clonotype was seen repeatedly, ten times or more. This sequence joins TRBV5-1 and TRBJ2-2; the match to TRBD1 covers 10 bases. Germline CDR1 reads SGHRS; CDR2 reads YFSETQ. The CDR3 totals 15 residues. Unmatched junction bases numbered 4, after V lost 4 bases and J lost 4 bases. CDR3 bases: TGCGCCAGCAGCCCGGGACAGGGGCGCACCGGGGAGCTGTTTTTT. Its translation is CASSPGQGRTGELFF.

In its sample, this clonotype was seen a few times. The chain links TRBV20-1 to TRBJ1-1; no definite D call. Trimming removed 6 bases at V and 0 bases at J, with 17 bases between. Germline CDR1 reads DFQATT; CDR2 reads SNEGSKA (reference sequence). This CDR3 region has 15 residues. The CDR3: CSARRPGSMNTEAFF. The CDR3 region has the DNA TGCAGTGCGAGACGTCCGGGGAGCATGAACACTGAAGCTTTCTTT.

About this clonotype itself: A clone one base away is much larger, so this may be a read error. The V and J genes are TRBV5-4 and TRBJ1-1, with D unresolved. The CDR3 extends over 13 amino acids. V was clipped by 4 bases and J by 1 base, with 8 bases between them. Germline CDR1 reads SGHNT; CDR2 reads YYREEE (reference sequence). CDR3 loop: CASSIAGNTEAFF. The CDR3 coding sequence is TGTGCCAGCAGCATCGCAGGGAACACTGAAGCTTTCTTT.

The table lists this clonotype with a few counts. The chain joins TRBV4-1 to TRBJ2-3, with 8 bases matching TRBD2. CDR3 length: 17 residues. Germline trimming cut 4 bases from V and 2 bases from J; bases unmatched to any gene: 11. Germline V gene data show CDR1 as MGHRA and CDR2 as YSYEKL. CDR3 region: CASSRVPAGAITDTQYF. The CDR3 region has the DNA TGCGCCAGCAGCCGCGTACCAGCGGGGGCGATCACAGATACGCAGTATTTT.

In this sample, this clonotype turned up many times. The chain links TRBV11-2 to TRBJ1-2, with 9 bases that match TRBD1. Trimming took 4 bases from V and 6 from J; bases not matched to a gene: 18. There are 18 residues in the CDR3. Germline lookup yields CDR1 SGHAT and CDR2 FQNNGV. CDR3 in DNA: TGTGCCAGCAGCTCCCGCGGGGGGCCGGGACAGGGACTCCATGGCTACACCTTC. Protein: CASSSRGGPGQGLHGYTF.

This chain connects TRBV19 to TRBJ2-5; no definite D call. Germline V gene sequence: CDR1 LNHDA, CDR2 SQIVND (reference sequence). The CDR3 has 14 residues. V dropped 4 bases and J dropped 9 bases, with 18 bases sitting between them. In DNA, the CDR3 is TGTGCCAGTAGTAGGGCTGTATCTGAGTTGGCCCAGTACTTC. Translation gives CASSRAVSELAQYF.

The chain joins TRBV20-1 to TRBJ1-1, with D hard to call. Germline V gene lookup returns CDR1 DFQATT and CDR2 SNEGSKA (reference sequence). V was cut by 6 bases and J by 4 bases, with 15 bases left in between. This CDR3 spans 13 amino acids. The CDR3 coding sequence is TGCAGTGCCGGACGGTGGCAGCGCACTGAAGCTTTCTTT. Its protein product is CSAGRWQRTEAFF.

This clonotype was observed a few times. This sequence joins TRBV14 and TRBJ2-2, with D tentatively TRBD1 (5 bases). Germline values: CDR1 SGHDN, CDR2 FVKESK. This CDR3 has 17 amino acids. V was pared by 4 bases and J by 7 bases, with 22 bases between. CDR3 residues: CASSRGGRRGSDGELFF. The CDR3 bases are TGTGCCAGCAGCCGAGGCGGCAGAAGGGGCTCGGACGGGGAGCTGTTTTTT.

In this sample, this clonotype turned up a few times. The V call is TRBV5-5, the J call TRBJ2-7; 9 bases are shared with TRBD2. V dropped 3 bases and J dropped 2; count of bases not matched to a gene: 9. Germline lookup yields CDR1 SGHKS and CDR2 YYEKEE (reference sequence). The CDR3 length is 16 residues. DNA of the CDR3: TGTGCCAGCAGCTCAATAGCGGGGGAACTCACCTACGAGCAGTACGTC. Protein product: CASSSIAGELTYEQYV.

The gene calls are TRBV10-3 and TRBJ2-1, with D perhaps matching TRBD2 (6 bases). V was cut by 6 bases and J by 6 bases, with 12 bases left in between. The germline V gene has CDR1 ENHRY and CDR2 SYGVKD. The CDR3 totals 13 residues. In DNA form, the CDR3 reads TGTGCCATCAGCGCTCCGGGACTCAATGAGCAGTTCTTC. As protein: CAISAPGLNEQFF.

This clonotype was observed many times. This sequence joins TRBV7-9 and TRBJ2-1; 10 nucleotides line up with TRBD1. Germline CDR1 reads SEHNR; CDR2 reads FQNEAQ (reference sequence). J was trimmed by 7 bases and V by 5 bases; bases with no gene match: 11. The length of the CDR3 is 16 residues. In DNA form, the CDR3 reads TGTGCCAGCAGCCACAACTCCGGACAGGGGGTGAATGAGCAGTTCTTC. This codes for CASSHNSGQGVNEQFF.

The chain uses TRBV11-2 and TRBJ2-6, with D unresolved. The CDR3 spans 15 residues. Trimming cost V 4 bases and J 0 bases, with 7 bases left between them. Germline-derived CDR1 and CDR2 are SGHAT and FQNNGV. CDR3 bases: TGTGCCAGCAGCTACCGTGACTCTGGGGCCAACGTCCTGACTTTC. This encodes CASSYRDSGANVLTF.

The chain combines TRBV7-8 with TRBJ1-1; D is unclear. Germline V gene sequence: CDR1 SGHVS, CDR2 FQNEAQ. V dropped 6 bases and J dropped 5 bases, with 22 bases sitting between them. The CDR3 runs 16 residues. CDR3 sequence reads: CASRTRAGGVLTEAFF. The CDR3 DNA follows: TGTGCCAGCAGGACCCGGGCAGGCGGGGTATTGACTGAAGCTTTCTTT.

At least ten counts were recorded for this clonotype. This chain's CDR3 is CASSQDDRVWQPQHF. The DNA for the CDR3 is TGTGCCAGCAGCCAAGACGACAGGGTTTGGCAGCCCCAGCATTTT. The chain links TRBV4-2 to TRBJ1-5, with 7 bases fitting TRBD1. Looked up from germline, CDR1 is LGHNA and CDR2 is YNFKEQ. V trimming: 0 bases; J trimming: 7 bases; junction bases outside the gene matches: 6. The CDR3 has 15 residues.

CDR3 nucleotides: TGTGCCAGCAGCCCTTCGGGCTGGGGGGGCTGGTCTGTCAACACAGATACGCAGTATTTT. This translates into CASSPSGWGGWSVNTDTQYF. The rearrangement uses TRBV7-3 and TRBJ2-3; D possibly corresponds to TRBD2 (7 bases). Between the trimmed V and J ends, which lost 5 bases and 2 bases, there was a span of 29 bases. The germline V gene encodes CDR1 SGHTA and CDR2 FQGTGA. The CDR3 spans 20 residues.

This clonotype was observed many times. This chain uses TRBV5-6 with TRBJ1-3, with a tentative D call TRBD1 (6 bases). The CDR3 has 15 residues. V was trimmed by 5 bases and J by 0 bases, leaving 12 bases between them. Germline V gene sequence: CDR1 SGHDT, CDR2 YYEEEE. The CDR3 DNA reads as TGTGCCAGCAGTCCGGGACACCGCTCTGGAAACACCATATATTTT. Its protein is CASSPGHRSGNTIYF.

This chain joins TRBV6-1 and TRBJ1-1; the D is unclear. Germline V CDR1 and CDR2: MNHNS, SASEGT. CDR3 length: 16 amino acids. Trimming left V 2 bases short and J 0 bases short, with 13 bases between. The CDR3 sequence: CASSESLLLMNTEAFF. For the CDR3, the DNA is TGTGCCAGCAGTGAATCCCTTCTCCTCATGAACACTGAAGCTTTCTTT.

The chain couples TRBV7-9 to TRBJ1-3; D unresolved. Germline V gives CDR1 SEHNR, CDR2 FQNEAQ (reference sequence). The germline V and J ends were trimmed by 2 bases and 7 bases, with 12 bases remaining between them. This CDR3 has 14 residues. The CDR3 sequence: CASSLRGGFNTIYF. The CDR3 DNA sequence: TGTGCCAGCAGCTTACGTGGCGGGTTTAACACCATATATTTT.